This T cell receptor (beta chain) was sequenced for a study of human T cells and chemical hapten exposure. MiXCR was run by TCRdb on the RACE reads, yielding one entry per CDR3 protein. Here the sample spans about 97,000 distinct CDR3 sequences, around a quarter being singletons. This CDR3 region has 13 residues. V shed 6 bases, J shed 4 bases, and the junction held 3 bases outside the gene matches. Per germline, CDR1 KGHSH and CDR2 LQKENI. Time point of the sample: patch test 3, about 24 weeks after DPC sensitization. The sample's treatment: therapeutic diphenylcyclopropenone sensitization with weekly scalp DPC.

The sequence was collected from a middle-aged man with alopecia areata. Some clones in this sample may be carry-over from other donors' samples. This chain uses TRBV18 with TRBJ1-5; 7 positions agree with TRBD1. Sequencing was performed on whole blood, taken in connection with sensitization to the hapten diphenylcyclopropenone (DPC). The chain's CDR3 is CASSSGGNQPQHF. The CDR3 DNA sequence: TGTGCCAGCTCCTCAGGGGGTAATCAGCCCCAGCATTTT.